The present T cell receptor beta chain was sequenced within a study of T-cell memory formation after mild COVID-19. Study background: TCR clusters were largely donor specific. Study-wide points: Prior to infection, memory already included some responding clones, suggesting cross-reactive memory joined. Nothing confirmed that second-wave clones peaking on day 37 were specific for SARS-CoV-2. Contracting clones from day 15 to 85 had balanced CD4/CD8; later expanders favoured CD4+.

Each CDR3 protein gets one entry after TCRdb re-called the 5' RACE reads with MiXCR. The sample yields hundreds of thousands of distinct CDR3 sequences, 20% seen once. This CDR3 contains 17 residues. The V and J ends lost 1 base and 3 bases respectively, with 16 bases between them. The germline V gene has CDR1 SGHVS and CDR2 FNYEAQ. Comment on this clonotype: The target antigen is unknown.

The J gene is TRBJ2-1, the V gene TRBV7-6, with TRBD2 as a possible D gene (8 bases). This TCR was recovered from an adult woman who had mild COVID-19 (a few samples of this study predate the infection). Cell type and time point are not known. The source material was PBMCs or a T cell subset sorted from them (not recorded which). The CDR3 DNA is TGTGCCAGCAGCTTAGTCGACGGGAGGGGGCTCTACAATGAGCAGTTCTTC. Its translation is CASSLVDGRGLYNEQFF.